This TCR beta chain came from a study of cytomegalovirus exposure and HLA in healthy donors. Study results and limitations: TCR beta V- and J-gene trimming was later associated with a missense DCLRE1C variant.

Notes on this clone: Antigen: not known.

The PCR employed 60 Vbeta primers together with 13 Jbeta primers. The assay was immunoSEQ multiplex PCR, and TCRdb's table has in-frame clones only and misses some. Here the sample table reports under 45,000 clones. This CDR3 spans 13 amino acids. V was shortened by 2 bases and J by 7 bases, with 9 bases between the two germline ends. The germline gives CDR1 SGHRS, CDR2 YFSETQ. The V call is TRBV5-1, the J call TRBJ1-4; D gene uncertain. Source material: PBMCs. The sequence was collected from a male donor in good health and CMV-seronegative. The CDR3 loop is CASSFLPVEKLFF. CDR3 nucleotide sequence: TGCGCCAGCAGCTTTCTGCCAGTTGAAAAACTGTTTTTT. The variable domain in full, completed from reference TRBV5-1 and TRBJ1-4, reads KAGVTQTPRYLIKTRGQQVTLSCSPISGHRSVSWYQQTPGQGLQFLFEYFSETQRNKGNFPGRFSGRQFSNSRSEMNVSTLELGDSALYLCASSFLPVEKLFFGSGTQLSVL.